These 8 T cell receptor beta chains were all obtained from the same sample, sequenced in a study of cytomegalovirus exposure and HLA in healthy donors. PCR amplification relied on 60 Vbeta primers (plus 13 Jbeta primers). Profiling relied on immunoSEQ multiplex PCR, and the TCRdb table lists in-frame clones only, not all of them. In the table there are 150,000 to 200,000 clones, 62% of which are singletons. The sample consisted of PBMCs. The receptor set was obtained from a man aged 40-55 years in good health and CMV-seronegative.

This clone occurred a few times. The chain employs TRBV6-1 and TRBJ1-5; D is unclear. The CDR3 runs to 13 residues. V was shortened by 6 bases and J by 3 bases, with 9 bases between the two germline ends. The germline V gene encodes CDR1 MNHNS and CDR2 SASEGT. CDR3 sequence reads: CASSGNNNQPQHF. The CDR3 nucleotides read TGTGCCAGCAGCGGGAATAACAATCAGCCCCAGCATTTT.

The V and J genes are TRBV5-1 and TRBJ2-3; 7 nucleotides match TRBD1. From germline, CDR1 is SGHRS and CDR2 YFSETQ. The junction had 7 bases not matched to a gene; V was cut back by 2 bases and J by 4 bases. This CDR3 is built from 15 residues. The CDR3 sequence is CASSLDSGQADTQYF. Here the CDR3 DNA reads TGCGCCAGCAGCTTAGATTCCGGACAGGCAGATACGCAGTATTTT.

This chain uses TRBV5-1 with TRBJ2-3; 10 bases line up with TRBD1. The V and J ends lost 4 bases and 5 bases, in that order; junction bases with no gene match: 1. The germline gives CDR1 SGHRS, CDR2 YFSETQ. This CDR3 has 13 residues. The CDR3 spells CASSRDRGDTQYF. The DNA of the CDR3 is TGCGCCAGCAGCCGGGACAGGGGAGATACGCAGTATTTT.

The V gene is TRBV10-1, the J gene TRBJ2-7; weak D call: TRBD2 (5 bases). V lost 5 bases and J lost 9, with 20 bases in between. CDR1 is WNHNN and CDR2 is SYGVQD in the germline V gene (reference sequence). This CDR3 is built from 14 residues. In nucleotides, the CDR3 is TGCGCCAGCAGTACGTTTAATCGGGGATGTCGGCAGTACTTC. Its translation: CASSTFNRGCRQYF.

This clone was observed a few times. The chain joins TRBV7-2 to TRBJ2-3, with TRBD2 matching 7 bases. Trimming cost V 5 bases and J 10 bases; bases outside gene matches: 6. Germline V CDR1 and CDR2: SGHTA, FQGNSA. This CDR3 region has 12 residues. The CDR3: CASSPRGDSQYF. DNA of the CDR3: TGTGCCAGCAGCCCCCGGGGGGACTCGCAGTATTTT.

The chain's CDR3 is CASSLEGGSGNTIYF. CDR3 DNA: TGTGCCAGCAGCTTAGAAGGCGGCTCTGGAAACACCATATATTTT. V gene TRBV11-3 combines with J gene TRBJ1-3, with unresolved D. This CDR3 has 15 amino acids. Between the trimmed V and J ends, which lost 0 bases and 0 bases, there was a span of 6 bases. Per the germline V gene, CDR1 is SGHNT and CDR2 is YENEEA.

The J gene is TRBJ2-3, the V gene TRBV27; D is possibly TRBD2 (6 bases). The CDR3 runs to 14 residues. The V end was cut by 2 bases, the J end by 5 bases, with 11 bases between. In germline, CDR1 is MNHEY, CDR2 SMNVEV (reference sequence). The CDR3 here is CASSLGRGQDTQYF. CDR3 DNA sequence: TGTGCCAGCAGTTTAGGGCGGGGCCAAGATACGCAGTATTTT.

The chain recombines TRBV9 with TRBJ2-1; D gene unclear. The V gene lost 0 bases and the J gene lost 1 base, with 8 bases spanning the gap. The length of the CDR3 is 15 residues. CDR1 SGDLS and CDR2 YYNGEE come from the germline V gene. The CDR3 nucleotides read TGTGCCAGCAGCGTAGGGTCCGGGTCCTACAATGAGCAGTTCTTC. The encoded protein is CASSVGSGSYNEQFF.